This record covers a single TCR beta chain. The antigen remains undetermined. This record belongs to a study of monozygotic twins with cystic fibrosis. Overall study findings and caveats: J usage was most co-twin-similar in 8 of 16 pairs, V in 13. Age, concordance and disease severity did not associate with shared CDR3 numbers.

TCRdb's copy holds only in-frame clones and misses some; the assay was immunoSEQ multiplex PCR. The profile shows about 35,000 clones, roughly three fifths of them singletons. Germline V gene sequence: CDR1 GTSNPN, CDR2 SVGIG (reference sequence). Deletions cut 5 bases from V and 0 bases from J, with 8 bases between. This CDR3 is built from 14 residues. The receptor's source is a girl between 5 and 17 years old with cystic fibrosis. The chain carries TRBV30 and TRBJ2-6, with D perhaps being TRBD1 or TRBD2 (5 bases each). Input material: blood. In nucleotides, the CDR3 is TGTGCCTGGGGGACGGTCTCTGGGGCCAACGTCCTGACTTTC. This sequence encodes CAWGTVSGANVLTF.